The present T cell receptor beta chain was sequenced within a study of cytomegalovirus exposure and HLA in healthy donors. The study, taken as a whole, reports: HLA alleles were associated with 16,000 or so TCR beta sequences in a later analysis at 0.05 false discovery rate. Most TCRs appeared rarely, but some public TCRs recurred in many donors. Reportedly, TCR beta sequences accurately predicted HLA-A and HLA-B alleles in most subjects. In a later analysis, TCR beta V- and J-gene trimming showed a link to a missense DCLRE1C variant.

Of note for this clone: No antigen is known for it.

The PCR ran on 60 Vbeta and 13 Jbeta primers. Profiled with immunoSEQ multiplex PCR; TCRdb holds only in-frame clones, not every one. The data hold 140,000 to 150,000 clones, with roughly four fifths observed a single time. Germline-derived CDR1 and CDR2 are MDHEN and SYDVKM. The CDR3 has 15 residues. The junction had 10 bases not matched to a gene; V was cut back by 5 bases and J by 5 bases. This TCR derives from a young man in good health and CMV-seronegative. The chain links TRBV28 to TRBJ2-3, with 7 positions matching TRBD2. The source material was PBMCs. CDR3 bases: TGTGCCAGCAGTGGACTAGTTGAAGGTCAAGATACGCAGTATTTT. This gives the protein CASSGLVEGQDTQYF.